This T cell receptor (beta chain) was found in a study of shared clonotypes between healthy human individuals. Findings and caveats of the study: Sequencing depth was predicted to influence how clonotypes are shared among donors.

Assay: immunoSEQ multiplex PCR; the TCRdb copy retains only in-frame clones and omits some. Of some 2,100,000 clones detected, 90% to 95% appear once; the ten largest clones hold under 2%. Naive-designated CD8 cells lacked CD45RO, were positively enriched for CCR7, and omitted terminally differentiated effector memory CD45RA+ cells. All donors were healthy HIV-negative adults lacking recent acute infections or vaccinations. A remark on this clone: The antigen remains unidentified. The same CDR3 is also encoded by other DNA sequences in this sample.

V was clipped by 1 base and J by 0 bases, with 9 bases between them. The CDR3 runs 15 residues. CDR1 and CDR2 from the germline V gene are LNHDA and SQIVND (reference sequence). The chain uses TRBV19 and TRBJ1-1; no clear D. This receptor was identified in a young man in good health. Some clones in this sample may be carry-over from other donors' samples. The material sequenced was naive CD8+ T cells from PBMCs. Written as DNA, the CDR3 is TGTGCCAGTAGTATAGGCGCCGGGATGAACACTGAAGCTTTCTTT. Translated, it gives CASSIGAGMNTEAFF.